This T cell receptor (beta chain) comes out of a study of CD8+CD57+ T cells in acquired aplastic anemia. Turning to the study itself: Reads per healthy sample averaged approximately 10 million (CD4+) and 11.0 million (CD8+). Study-wide findings and caveats: Any difference that existed in CD8+ Simpson's diversity between patients and controls was not significant.

This clonotype was observed many times. Antigen specificity is unknown. V shed 4 bases and J 5 bases; nucleotides not matched to a gene: 5. The CDR3 is made up of 15 amino acids. Germline CDR1 and CDR2: SGHNT and YYREEE (reference sequence). Profiling that covered TCR beta VDJ and CDR3 relied on genomic DNA as its template. TCRdb ran MiXCR on the reads and lists one entry per CDR3 protein. The sample gives about 70,000 distinct CDR3 sequences, approximately 51% of which show up once; about 8.3% is in the top ten. This TCR was recovered from a human donor in good health, serving as a control. The gene calls are TRBV5-4 and TRBJ2-7; 14 bases line up with TRBD2. Sequencing used sorted CD4+, CD8+, or CD8+CD57+ T cells (not recorded which) from PBMCs. The CDR3 region has the DNA TGTGCCAGCAGCATCGGACTAGCGGGAGGTGACGAGCAGTACTTC. Translating gives CASSIGLAGGDEQYF.